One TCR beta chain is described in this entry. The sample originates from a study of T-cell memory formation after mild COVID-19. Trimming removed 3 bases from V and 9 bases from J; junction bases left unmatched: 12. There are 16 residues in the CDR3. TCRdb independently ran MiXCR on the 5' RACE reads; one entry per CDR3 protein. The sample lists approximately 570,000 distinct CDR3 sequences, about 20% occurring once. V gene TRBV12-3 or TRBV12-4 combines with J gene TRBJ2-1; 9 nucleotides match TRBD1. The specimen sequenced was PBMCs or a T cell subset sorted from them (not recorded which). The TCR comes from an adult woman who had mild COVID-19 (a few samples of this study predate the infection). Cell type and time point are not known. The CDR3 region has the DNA TGTGCCAGCAGTTTCTCCGGGACAGGGCCTGTTGGTGAGCAGTTCTTC. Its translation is CASSFSGTGPVGEQFF.